This T cell receptor (beta chain) stems from a study of T cell responses to AZD1222 COVID-19 vaccine. Findings of the study overall: It should be noted that donors were predominantly white British and more often female, and clonal diversity was possibly underestimated. The study identified only six AZD1222 recipients as seropositive at baseline. A rise in Spike-specific TCR breadth and depth followed two AZD1222 doses.

Points on this clone: Its target is unknown. Other DNA sequences of this sample code for an identical CDR3.

The study pooled second doses at about 4 or about 12 weeks. CDR1 is MDHEN and CDR2 is SYDVKM in the germline V gene. The CDR3 spans 12 residues. Trimming removed 1 base from V and 4 bases from J, with 4 bases in between. Method: immunoSEQ multiplex PCR; TCRdb's copy keeps in-frame clones and lacks some. The sample has over 100,000 clones, about nine tenths seen once. This specimen was peripheral blood, taken 28 days after the second AZD1222 dose. The chain employs TRBV28 and TRBJ1-2; the D is unclear. The TCR sequence derives from an adult who received the AZD1222 COVID-19 vaccine. The CDR3, as DNA: TGTGCCAGCAGTTTATCCCCCTATGGCTACACCTTC. It codes for CASSLSPYGYTF.